Listed below are T cell receptor beta chains from one sample, sequenced in a study of blood T cell repertoires in COVID-19. Sequencing used immunoSEQ multiplex PCR; TCRdb keeps in-frame clones, though not all of them. This sample has about 190,000 clones, with around 80% found just once. Sequencing was performed on peripheral blood. All receptors come from a man in his forties or fifties who had recovered from COVID-19. Both conserved end residues are part of each CDR3. A D gene is named only where the DNA matches it firmly. Rows may omit the clone size; those that give it use once, few, many or a size class.

clone_size j_call v_call d_call cdr3_aa cdr3_nt
few TRBJ2-7 TRBV9 . CASSVGGSGLYEQYF TGTGCCAGCAGCGTAGGGGGTAGCGGCCTCTACGAGCAGTACTTC
. TRBJ1-5 TRBV2 TRBD1 CASRVDRGGGQPQHF TGTGCCAGCAGGGTGGACAGGGGAGGAGGACAGCCCCAGCATTTT
many TRBJ1-4 TRBV5-6 . CASSSTGTTNEKLFF TGTGCCAGCAGCTCCACAGGGACAACTAATGAAAAACTGTTTTTT
few TRBJ1-1 TRBV5-4 . CASTNGGHTEAFF TGTGCCAGCACTAACGGGGGTCACACTGAAGCTTTCTTT
. TRBJ2-3 TRBV5-1 TRBD2 CASSWTPGGGGTDTQYF TGCGCCAGCAGCTGGACACCGGGGGGAGGAGGTACAGATACGCAGTATTTT
few TRBJ2-7 TRBV7-9 TRBD2 CASSSSGSSYEQYF TGTGCCAGCAGCTCTAGCGGTAGCTCCTACGAGCAGTACTTC
. TRBJ2-1 TRBV7-6 . CASSRDITPSSSYNEQFF TGTGCCAGCAGCCGAGACATTACTCCTTCGAGCTCCTACAATGAGCAGTTCTTC
. TRBJ2-3 TRBV7-3 . CASSLTGSTDTQYF TGTGCCAGCAGCTTAACGGGTAGCACCGATACGCAGTATTTT
few TRBJ2-3 TRBV6-5 . CASSLGSGDTQYF TGTGCCAGCAGTCTGGGTAGCGGAGATACGCAGTATTTT
. TRBJ2-5 TRBV29-1 . CSVVGGSETQYF TGCAGCGTTGTGGGAGGATCAGAGACCCAGTACTTC
. TRBJ1-5 TRBV28 . CASIQQPNQPQHF TGTGCCAGCATCCAACAACCGAATCAGCCCCAGCATTTT
. TRBJ2-7 TRBV28 . CASRRGGRSYEQYF TGTGCCAGCAGACGGGGAGGTCGCTCCTACGAGCAGTACTTC
. TRBJ2-1 TRBV28 TRBD1 CASSTTQPGGDNEQFF TGTGCCAGCAGTACCACCCAGCCAGGGGGAGACAATGAGCAGTTCTTC
. TRBJ2-7 TRBV27 . CASREFSYEQYF TGTGCCAGTCGGGAATTCTCCTACGAGCAGTACTTC
. TRBJ1-2 TRBV6-5 . CASSPGTYGYTF TGTGCCAGCAGTCCTGGGACATATGGCTACACCTTC
. TRBJ1-5 TRBV4-3 . CASSQGLYQPQHF TGCGCCAGCAGCCAGGGCTTGTATCAGCCCCAGCATTTT
. TRBJ1-2 TRBV13 TRBD1 CASSLGGTGRDGYTF TGTGCCAGCAGCTTAGGTGGGACAGGGAGGGATGGCTACACCTTC
once TRBJ1-4 TRBV6-1 TRBD1 CASSEAGQGADF TGTGCCAGCAGTGAAGCGGGACAGGGGGCTGACTTT
. TRBJ1-6 TRBV6-5 . CASSSFEGSPLHF TGTGCCAGCAGTTCTTTTGAGGGCTCACCCCTCCACTTT
. TRBJ1-4 TRBV9 TRBD1 CASSKQPRGPTTNEKLFF TGTGCCAGCAGCAAACAACCGAGGGGGCCTACTACTAATGAAAAACTGTTTTTT
once TRBJ1-1 TRBV6-5 . CASRTVDRSTEAFF TGTGCCAGCAGGACAGTAGATCGGTCCACTGAAGCTTTCTTT
. TRBJ2-7 TRBV25-1 . CASSEDRRGGEQYF TGTGCCAGCAGTGAAGATAGGAGGGGTGGAGAGCAGTACTTC
. TRBJ1-1 TRBV7-2 TRBD1 CASSSTGEGTEAFF TGTGCCAGCAGCTCCACAGGGGAAGGGACTGAAGCTTTCTTT
. TRBJ2-7 TRBV29-1 TRBD1 CSANRGYDEQYF TGCAGCGCGAACAGGGGTTATGACGAGCAGTACTTC
. TRBJ1-1 TRBV6-5 TRBD1 CASRGDRRTGTEAFF TGTGCCAGCAGAGGGGACAGACGAACGGGTACTGAAGCTTTCTTT
. TRBJ2-7 TRBV3-1/TRBV3-2 TRBD2 CASSQLAGHEQYF TGTGCCAGCAGCCAACTAGCGGGCCACGAGCAGTACTTC
few TRBJ2-1 TRBV10-3 . CAISVLSGANNEQFF TGTGCCATCAGTGTATTGTCAGGGGCGAACAATGAGCAGTTCTTC
once TRBJ2-1 TRBV30 . CAWRLLAVNEQFF TGTGCCTGGAGGCTACTAGCAGTCAATGAGCAGTTCTTC
. TRBJ1-5 TRBV28 . CASRPADQPQHF TGTGCCAGCAGGCCGGCGGATCAGCCCCAGCATTTT
once TRBJ2-2 TRBV11-3 TRBD1 CASSPVTGDSPGELFF TGTGCCAGCAGCCCTGTTACAGGGGATTCCCCCGGGGAGCTGTTTTTT
few TRBJ2-7 TRBV2 . CASSIDYEQYF TGTGCCAGCAGTATAGATTACGAGCAGTACTTC
. TRBJ2-7 TRBV2 . CASSVTTGNEQYF TGTGCCAGCAGTGTGACAACGGGAAACGAGCAGTACTTC
once TRBJ2-5 TRBV5-1 . CASSPDRTSGVETQYF TGCGCCAGCAGCCCGGATAGGACTTCCGGGGTAGAGACCCAGTACTTC
. TRBJ2-1 TRBV3-1/TRBV3-2 TRBD1 CASSQSQQGAGGFF TGTGCCAGCAGCCAAAGTCAACAGGGGGCGGGCGGGTTCTTC
few TRBJ2-7 TRBV7-2 . CASSAVGRGSYEQYF TGTGCCAGCAGCGCGGTGGGGCGGGGCTCCTACGAGCAGTACTTC
. TRBJ1-2 TRBV6-5 TRBD1 CASTTQGANYGYTF TGTGCCAGCACCACGCAGGGGGCTAACTATGGCTACACCTTC
. TRBJ1-1 TRBV7-6 TRBD1 CASSFQGENTEAFF TGTGCCAGCAGTTTCCAGGGGGAGAACACTGAAGCTTTCTTT